This entry lists 20 T cell receptor beta chains sequenced from one sample in a study of T cell repertoires in cytomegalovirus infection. No antigen has been assigned to these receptors. TCRdb used MiXCR to reprocess the reads, holding one entry per CDR3 protein. Counted here are 80,000 or so distinct CDR3 sequences, about 40% occurring once; the ten biggest clones make up roughly 93%. Source: CD8+ T cells from cultured PBMCs, taken from culture after CMV antigen stimulation. Receptors originate from a human donor in good health (CMV status not recorded). Some clones in this sample may be carry-over from other donors' samples.

J is TRBJ1-2 and V is TRBV6-5, with D possibly matching TRBD1 (5 bases). Trimming left V 1 base short and J 6 bases short, with 18 bases between. The CDR3 has 16 amino acids. CDR1 is MNHEY and CDR2 is SVGAGI in the germline V gene. The CDR3 here is CASSYLIWGPRNGYTF. CDR3 coding DNA: TGTGCCAGCAGTTACTTAATTTGGGGCCCCCGGAATGGCTACACCTTC.

CDR3: CASSHGSDSSTDTQYF. CDR3 bases: TGTGCCAGCAGCCATGGCTCGGACAGTAGCACAGATACGCAGTATTTT. V is TRBV9 and J is TRBJ2-3; D is possibly TRBD1 (6 bases). From germline, CDR1 is SGDLS and CDR2 YYNGEE. V lost 4 bases and J 0 bases, leaving 15 bases between the germline ends. The CDR3 consists of 16 residues. Filled out from reference TRBV9 and TRBJ2-3, the complete variable domain reads DSGVTQTPKHLITATGQRVTLRCSPRSGDLSVYWYQQSLDQGLQFLIQYYNGEERAKGNILERFSAQQFPDLHSELNLSSLELGDSALYFCASSHGSDSSTDTQYFGPGTRLTVL.

This clonotype was seen more than once but under ten times. The V call is TRBV7-2, the J call TRBJ2-7; 8 positions agree with TRBD1. The CDR3 consists of 14 residues. CDR1 is SGHTA, CDR2 FQGNSA, per germline. Trimming removed 9 bases from V and 0 bases from J; junction bases left unmatched: 7. The CDR3 reads CASTTGATSYEQYF. For the CDR3, the DNA is TGTGCCAGTACGACAGGGGCGACCTCCTACGAGCAGTACTTC.

The genes are TRBV7-9 and TRBJ2-7; D is uncertain. From germline, CDR1 is SEHNR and CDR2 FQNEAQ (reference sequence). This CDR3 contains 12 residues. V was clipped by 5 bases and J by 7 bases, with 12 bases between them. In DNA form, the CDR3 reads TGTGCCAGCAGCACCGACTGGCAGGAGCAGTACTTC. This codes for CASSTDWQEQYF. Full variable domain (remainder filled in from reference TRBV7-9 and TRBJ2-7): DTGVSQNPRHKITKRGQNVTFRCDPISEHNRLYWYRQTLGQGPEFLTYFQNEAQLEKSRLLSDRFSAERPKGSFSTLEIQRTEQGDSAMYLCASSTDWQEQYFGPGTRLTVT.

V gene TRBV12-3 or TRBV12-4 combines with J gene TRBJ1-1, with TRBD1 as a possible D gene (5 bases). V was cut by 1 base and J by 1 base, with 10 bases left in between. This CDR3 contains 15 residues. CDR3 in amino acids: CASSLGLGGNTEAFF. The DNA for the CDR3 is TGTGCCAGCAGTTTAGGCTTGGGGGGGAACACTGAAGCTTTCTTT.

This clonotype showed up just once. The chain carries TRBV6-2 or TRBV6-3 and TRBJ2-1; D may be TRBD2 (5 bases). The CDR3 covers 12 residues. The germline V and J ends were trimmed by 7 bases and 6 bases, with 10 bases remaining between them. Per germline, CDR1 MNHEY and CDR2 SVGEGT. CDR3 nucleotide sequence: TGTGCCAGCATGGAGGAGTCCAATGAGCAGTTCTTC. It is translated as CASMEESNEQFF.

This clonotype was seen more than once but under ten times. The chain couples TRBV4-1 to TRBJ1-2, with 8 bases lining up with TRBD1. V lost 4 bases, J lost 6 bases, and 7 bases stayed unmatched. The germline V gene has CDR1 MGHRA and CDR2 YSYEKL. The CDR3 extends over 14 amino acids. CDR3 nucleotide sequence: TGCGCCAGCAGCCTCGGACAGGGAGGGGATGGCTACACCTTC. It is translated as CASSLGQGGDGYTF.

The chain is built from TRBV5-4 and TRBJ2-3; 13 bases fit TRBD2. The V gene end was trimmed by 0 bases and the J gene end by 0 bases; junction bases not matched to a gene: 4. Germline V lookup: CDR1 SGHNT, CDR2 YYREEE (reference sequence). CDR3 length: 18 amino acids. The CDR3 bases are TGTGCCAGCAGCTTGGGACTAGCGGGGGGCCTTAGCACAGATACGCAGTATTTT. Translated, it gives CASSLGLAGGLSTDTQYF.

The chain employs TRBV28 and TRBJ1-1; D unclear. The germline V gene has CDR1 MDHEN and CDR2 SYDVKM. V was clipped by 2 bases and J by 0 bases, with 16 bases between them. There are 17 residues in the CDR3. CDR3: CASSLEEASRMNTEAFF. The DNA of the CDR3 is TGTGCCAGCAGTTTAGAAGAAGCGTCTAGGATGAACACTGAAGCTTTCTTT.

J is TRBJ2-3 and V is TRBV6-2 or TRBV6-3; maybe TRBD1 (6 bases). Between the trimmed V and J ends, which lost 4 bases and 2 bases, there was a span of 10 bases. Germline CDR1 reads MNHEY; CDR2 reads SVGEGT. The length of the CDR3 is 14 residues. CDR3 DNA sequence: TGTGCCAGCAGTTCCACAGGGACCACAGATACGCAGTATTTT. Protein: CASSSTGTTDTQYF.

This rearrangement joins TRBV12-3 or TRBV12-4 to TRBJ2-2; no reliable D call. V lost 8 bases, J lost 0 bases, and 19 bases lay in between. The CDR3 loop spans 17 amino acids. Here the CDR3 reads CASVSYFDNSNTGELFF. DNA of the CDR3: TGTGCCAGCGTGAGTTACTTCGACAATTCGAACACCGGGGAGCTGTTTTTT.

In this sample, this clonotype turned up a few times. The chain couples TRBV12-3 or TRBV12-4 to TRBJ1-1; 7 bases agree with TRBD1. The junction had 2 bases not matched to a gene; V was cut back by 3 bases and J by 1 base. This CDR3 region has 14 residues. The CDR3 is CASSLGTENTEAFF. The CDR3 DNA follows: TGTGCCAGCAGTTTGGGGACAGAGAACACTGAAGCTTTCTTT.

This clonotype was detected only a few times. The chain has TRBV7-2 and TRBJ2-5; 10 bases map to TRBD2. Germline CDR1 reads SGHTA; CDR2 reads FQGNSA. The CDR3 totals 15 residues. J lost 5 bases, V lost 5 bases, and 8 bases had no gene match. The CDR3 loop reads CASSPSGGAGETQYF. In nucleotides, the CDR3 is TGTGCCAGCAGCCCGAGCGGGGGGGCCGGGGAGACCCAGTACTTC.

In this sample, this clonotype turned up a few times. The chain joins TRBV28 to TRBJ1-1; perhaps TRBD1 as D (5 bases). Germline CDR1 is MDHEN and CDR2 is SYDVKM. The CDR3 contains 15 residues. V gave up 7 bases and J gave up 3 bases, with 18 bases separating them. DNA for the CDR3: TGTGCCAGCATTCCGGGGGTCTTCATTCACACTGAAGCTTTCTTT. Residues: CASIPGVFIHTEAFF.

The chain recombines TRBV7-2 with TRBJ2-7, with D unclear. CDR1 and CDR2 from the germline V gene are SGHTA and FQGNSA. The CDR3 is 13 residues long. V was cut by 3 bases and J by 4 bases, with 10 bases left in between. CDR3 protein: CASSLQRLYEQYF. The CDR3 DNA sequence: TGTGCCAGCAGCTTGCAAAGGCTTTACGAGCAGTACTTC.

The chain employs TRBV2 and TRBJ2-7; tentatively, D is TRBD2 (6 bases). Trimming shortened V by 8 bases and J by 3 bases, and 20 bases separated the two germline ends. Germline CDR1 and CDR2: SNHLY and FYNNEI. The CDR3 runs 15 residues. CDR3 sequence: CASRLGQGIHYEQYF. CDR3 nucleotides: TGTGCCAGCCGACTAGGGCAGGGTATTCACTACGAGCAGTACTTC.

The chain employs TRBV9 and TRBJ2-1; D is ambiguous. The CDR3 is 11 amino acids. V shed 4 bases and J shed 8 bases, with 7 bases lying between them. Germline lookup yields CDR1 SGDLS and CDR2 YYNGEE. Written as DNA, the CDR3 is TGTGCCAGCAGCCCCAAGGATGAGCAGTTCTTC. Amino acid sequence: CASSPKDEQFF.

The chain has TRBV6-6 and TRBJ1-5; unclear D gene. Per the germline V gene, CDR1 is MNHNY and CDR2 is SVGAGI (reference sequence). V shed 2 bases and J shed 0 bases, with 14 bases lying between them. This CDR3 contains 17 residues. The CDR3 region has the DNA TGTGCCAGCAGTTACATCCTCGCGGGTTATAGCAATCAGCCCCAGCATTTT. This gives the protein CASSYILAGYSNQPQHF.

This clonotype was seen many times. V gene TRBV4-3 combines with J gene TRBJ2-7, with D possibly matching TRBD2 (5 bases). The germline CDR1 and CDR2 sequences are LGHNA and YSLEER. The CDR3 length is 16 residues. V was trimmed by 0 bases and J by 6 bases, leaving 18 bases between them. The CDR3 spells CASSQDRGNLKGEQYF. As DNA, the CDR3 is TGCGCCAGCAGCCAAGATCGGGGTAATTTAAAGGGCGAGCAGTACTTC.

The chain combines TRBV4-1 with TRBJ2-1; D gene ambiguous. Trimming cost V 8 bases and J 5 bases, with 13 bases left between them. CDR1 and CDR2 from the germline V gene are MGHRA and YSYEKL. The CDR3 contains 13 residues. Here the CDR3 DNA reads TGCGCCAGCTCTCTCCCCTTAGACAATGAGCAGTTCTTC. As protein: CASSLPLDNEQFF.